This passage covers 15 T cell receptor beta chains from one sample sequenced in a study of shared clonotypes between healthy human individuals. Positive CCR7 selection of CD45RO-negative cells yielded the naive CD8 cells, and terminally differentiated effector memory CD45RA+ cells were excluded. Repertoires were generated with immunoSEQ multiplex PCR, while TCRdb's copy carries only in-frame clones and drops some. The sample lists approximately 740,000 clones, 90% to 95% occurring once. The sequenced sample was naive CD8+ T cells sorted from blood. Receptors originate from a young man in good health.

This CDR3 reads CASSAADSPHYGYTF. For the CDR3, the DNA is TGTGCCAGCAGTGCCGCGGACAGCCCCCACTATGGCTACACCTTC. This chain joins TRBV27 and TRBJ1-2, with a tentative D call TRBD1 (6 bases). The V end lost 5 bases, the J end lost 3 bases, and 16 bases lay between the germline ends. The CDR3 covers 15 residues. CDR1 is MNHEY and CDR2 is SMNVEV in the germline V gene (reference sequence).

V and J are TRBV27 and TRBJ1-2; D remains unclear. Trimming shortened V by 6 bases and J by 4 bases, and 15 bases separated the two germline ends. Looked up from germline, CDR1 is MNHEY and CDR2 is SMNVEV (reference sequence). The CDR3 sequence is 14 residues long. The CDR3 DNA reads as TGTGCCAGCAGCTACAATCCCGGAACCTATGGCTACACCTTC. The encoded protein is CASSYNPGTYGYTF.

In nucleotides, the CDR3 is TGTGCCAGCAGCTTAGGGACAGGGCCAAACTATGGCTACACCTTC. This encodes CASSLGTGPNYGYTF. V gene TRBV7-3 combines with J gene TRBJ1-2, with 9 positions matching TRBD1. Germline V gene data show CDR1 as SGHTA and CDR2 as FQGTGA. The CDR3 contains 15 residues. Trimming cost V 2 bases and J 2 bases; bases outside gene matches: 3. The full variable domain, completed using reference TRBV7-3 and TRBJ1-2, is GAGVSQTPSNKVTEKGKYVELRCDPISGHTALYWYRQSLGQGPEFLIYFQGTGAADDSGLPNDRFFAVRPEGSVSTLKIQRTERGDSAVYLCASSLGTGPNYGYTFGSGTRLTVV.

This clone was seen just once. The chain combines TRBV29-1 with TRBJ2-6; D not resolved. The V end was cut by 1 base, the J end by 0 bases, with 7 bases between. The CDR3 sequence is 15 residues long. Germline loops: CDR1 SQVTM, CDR2 ANQGSEA. The chain's CDR3 is CSVEGRDSGANVLTF. The DNA for the CDR3 is TGCAGCGTTGAAGGTAGGGACTCTGGGGCCAACGTCCTGACTTTC. Full variable domain (outside the CDR3, taken from reference TRBV29-1 and TRBJ2-6): SAVISQKPSRDICQRGTSLTIQCQVDSQVTMMFWYRQQPGQSLTLIATANQGSEATYESGFVIDKFPISRPNLTFSTLTVSNMSPEDSSIYLCSVEGRDSGANVLTFGAGSRLTVL.

V usage is TRBV28 and J usage is TRBJ1-1; the D gene is possibly TRBD1 (5 bases). The length of the CDR3 is 14 residues. Germline assignment: CDR1 MDHEN and CDR2 SYDVKM. Trimming pared 5 bases from V and 7 bases from J, leaving 17 bases between. CDR3 protein: CASSPTGGEYEAFF. DNA of the CDR3: TGTGCCAGCAGTCCCACCGGAGGGGAGTATGAAGCTTTCTTT.

The V gene is TRBV27, the J gene TRBJ1-2; D unresolved. The germline gives CDR1 MNHEY, CDR2 SMNVEV (reference sequence). The CDR3 totals 13 residues. Trimming took 3 bases from V and 4 from J, leaving 9 bases between them. The CDR3 DNA sequence: TGTGCCAGCAGTTTTAGTTCAGGCTATGGCTACACCTTC. It yields the protein CASSFSSGYGYTF.

J is TRBJ2-5 and V is TRBV4-3, with D possibly matching TRBD2 (5 bases). The DNA end is more similar to TRBJ2-7, so the J call may be wrong. The V gene's germline CDR1 is LGHNA and CDR2 YSLEER. The CDR3 sequence is 15 residues long. This CDR3 is CASSQGGPGVYEQYF. Here the CDR3 DNA reads TGCGCCAGCAGCCAAGGCGGGCCCGGGGTTTACGAGCAGTACTTC.

This chain joins TRBV4-1 and TRBJ2-1; 8 nucleotides align to TRBD1. The CDR3 sequence is 16 residues long. With V trimmed by 0 bases and J by 6 bases, 7 bases remained unmatched. Per the germline V gene, CDR1 is MGHRA and CDR2 is YSYEKL. The CDR3 sequence: CASSQERQGAINEQFF. DNA of the CDR3: TGCGCCAGCAGCCAAGAAAGGCAGGGGGCTATCAATGAGCAGTTCTTC.

The chain has TRBV27 and TRBJ2-7; 11 bases align to TRBD2. From germline, CDR1 is MNHEY and CDR2 SMNVEV (reference sequence). This CDR3 is built from 14 residues. V was pared by 5 bases and J by 4 bases, with 4 bases of the junction left unmatched. The CDR3 DNA is TGTGCCAGCAGTGTACTAGCGGGAGCATACGAGCAGTACTTC. Amino acid sequence: CASSVLAGAYEQYF.

In the case of this clone: Other DNA sequences of this sample code for an identical CDR3. The chain has TRBV9 and TRBJ1-2, with D hard to call. V dropped 3 bases and J dropped 8 bases, with 5 bases sitting between them. This CDR3 region has 10 residues. Germline V gene data show CDR1 as SGDLS and CDR2 as YYNGEE. The CDR3 is CASSGKGYTF. CDR3 in DNA: TGTGCCAGCAGCGGGAAAGGCTACACCTTC.

The chain joins TRBV2 to TRBJ1-4; D might be TRBD1 (6 bases). Germline CDR1 is SNHLY and CDR2 is FYNNEI. The CDR3 spans 14 residues. Trimming removed 4 bases at V and 5 bases at J, with 11 bases between. For the CDR3, the DNA is TGTGCCAGCAGTGTTGGTCAGGGGAATGAAAAACTGTTTTTT. The encoded protein is CASSVGQGNEKLFF.

The chain has TRBV7-2 and TRBJ2-5; D gene ambiguous. V shed 5 bases and J shed 4 bases, with 14 bases lying between them. The CDR3 loop spans 14 amino acids. From germline, CDR1 is SGHTA and CDR2 FQGNSA. The CDR3 bases are TGTGCCAGCAGCCACCCGTCCGGGTTAGAGACCCAGTACTTC. Its protein is CASSHPSGLETQYF. Using reference TRBV7-2 and TRBJ2-5 for the parts outside the CDR3, the full variable domain is GAGVSQSPSNKVTEKGKDVELRCDPISGHTALYWYRQSLGQGLEFLIYFQGNSAPDKSGLPSDRFSAERTGGSVSTLTIQRTQQEDSAVYLCASSHPSGLETQYFGPGTRLLVL.

Here the CDR3 DNA reads TGTGCCAGCGCCCCCGGGGAGGGAACCACCCAGTTCTTC. Protein: CASAPGEGTTQFF. This chain links TRBV7-8 with TRBJ2-1; 7 bases line up with TRBD2. Trimming took 8 bases from V and 13 from J; bases not matched to a gene: 14. Germline CDR1 reads SGHVS; CDR2 reads FQNEAQ. This CDR3 has 13 amino acids.

On this clone: Different DNA sequences within this sample yield the same CDR3. V and J are TRBV19 and TRBJ2-3; D possibly uses TRBD1 or TRBD2 (5 bases each). The CDR3 consists of 15 residues. Trimming took 4 bases from V and 0 from J, leaving 11 bases between them. Germline assignment: CDR1 LNHDA and CDR2 SQIVND (reference sequence). In nucleotides, the CDR3 is TGTGCCAGTAGTACCGGGACGACTAGCACAGATACGCAGTATTTT. This translates into CASSTGTTSTDTQYF.

The chain employs TRBV5-6 and TRBJ1-2, with 9 bases identical to TRBD1. Germline CDR1 and CDR2: SGHDT and YYEEEE. V was pared by 2 bases and J by 6 bases, with 8 bases of the junction left unmatched. This CDR3 is 15 amino acids long. In DNA, the CDR3 is TGTGCCAGCAGCTTCCCGGGACAGGGCTTGGATGGCTACACCTTC. Protein: CASSFPGQGLDGYTF. Looking up the rest from reference TRBV5-6 and TRBJ1-2 gives the full variable domain: DAGVTQSPTHLIKTRGQQVTLRCSPKSGHDTVSWYQQALGQGPQFIFQYYEEEERQRGNFPDRFSGHQFPNYSSELNVNALLLGDSALYLCASSFPGQGLDGYTFGSGTRLTVV.